There are a few counts of the clone carrying this T cell receptor beta chain. The antigen is unknown. V was clipped by 3 bases and J by 10 bases; unmatched bases: 11. Germline V lookup: CDR1 SNHLY, CDR2 FYNNEI. CDR3 size: 14 residues. The sample belongs to a study of beta chain features in type 1 diabetes. Study at large: On cell yields, gender and age, patients and healthy donors were similar.

Study-wide results and limits: Type 1 diabetes patients showed fewer insertions and more deletions at VDJ junctions.

Of the isolated RNA, all was reverse transcribed, and so the sequenced material was expressed TCRB transcripts. Sequenced by immunoSEQ multiplex PCR; TCRdb stores in-frame clones only, minus some. This repertoire shows about 320,000 clones, 12% to 15% found once; its top ten account for 6.7%. This clonotype originated in a young man in good health. V and J are TRBV2 and TRBJ1-2, with TRBD1 identical over 7 bases. Sequencing input: central memory CD4+ T cells from blood. The CDR3 here is CASSDQRDSRSYTF. CDR3 DNA: TGTGCCAGCAGTGACCAACGGGACAGCCGGTCCTACACCTTC. Together with reference TRBV2 and TRBJ1-2, the CDR3 gives the full variable domain: EPEVTQTPSHQVTQMGQEVILRCVPISNHLYFYWYRQILGQKVEFLVSFYNNEISEKSEIFDDQFSVERPDGSNFTLKIRSTKLEDSAMYFCASSDQRDSRSYTFGSGTRLTVV.